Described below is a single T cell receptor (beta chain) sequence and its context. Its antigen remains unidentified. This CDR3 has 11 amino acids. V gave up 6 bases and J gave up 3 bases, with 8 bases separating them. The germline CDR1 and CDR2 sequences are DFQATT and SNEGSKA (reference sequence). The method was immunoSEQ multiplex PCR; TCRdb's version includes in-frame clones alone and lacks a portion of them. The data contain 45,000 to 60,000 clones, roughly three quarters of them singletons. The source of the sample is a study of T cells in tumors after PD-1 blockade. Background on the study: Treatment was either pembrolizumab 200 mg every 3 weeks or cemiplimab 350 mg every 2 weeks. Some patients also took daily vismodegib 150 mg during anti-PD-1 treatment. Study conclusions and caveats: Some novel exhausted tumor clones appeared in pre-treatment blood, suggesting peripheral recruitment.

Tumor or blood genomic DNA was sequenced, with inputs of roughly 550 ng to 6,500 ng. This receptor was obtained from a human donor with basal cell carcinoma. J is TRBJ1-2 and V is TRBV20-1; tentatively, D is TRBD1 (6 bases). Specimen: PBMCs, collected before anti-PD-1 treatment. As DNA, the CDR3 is TGCAGTGCCGAGGGGGACTATGGCTACACCTTC. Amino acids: CSAEGDYGYTF.